This paragraph reports one TCR beta chain. Its antigen remains unidentified. This entry comes from a study of beta chain features in type 1 diabetes. The CDR3 covers 16 residues. Trimming left V 2 bases short and J 2 bases short, with 17 bases between. Germline-derived CDR1 and CDR2 are SGHRS and YFSETQ. All of the isolated RNA was reverse transcribed, so expressed TCRB transcripts were sequenced. Sequencing was performed with immunoSEQ multiplex PCR; in TCRdb, only in-frame clones are kept and a portion is missing. The sample holds about 700,000 clones, 13% seen once. Notes on the study in general: Type 1 diabetes patients had moderately but significantly shorter TCRB CDR3s in all four CD4+ subsets.

Input material: naive CD4+ T cells from blood. The V gene is TRBV5-1, the J gene TRBJ2-7; D may be TRBD1 (5 bases). The origin of this receptor is a man aged 18 to 29 with type 1 diabetes. The CDR3 bases are TGCGCCAGCAGCTTTTCCGAGGCAGGGAAGGCCTACGAGCAGTACTTC. Translating it yields CASSFSEAGKAYEQYF.